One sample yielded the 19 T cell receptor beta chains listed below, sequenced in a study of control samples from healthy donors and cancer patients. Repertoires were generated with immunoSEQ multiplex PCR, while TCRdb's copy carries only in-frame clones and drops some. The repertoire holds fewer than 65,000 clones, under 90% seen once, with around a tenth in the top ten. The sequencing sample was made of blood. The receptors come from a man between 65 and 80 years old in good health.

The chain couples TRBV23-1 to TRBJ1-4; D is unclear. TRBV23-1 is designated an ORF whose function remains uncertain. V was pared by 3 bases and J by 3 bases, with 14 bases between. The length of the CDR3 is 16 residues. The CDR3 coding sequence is TGCGCCAGCAGTCATTGTAGACGGACCTCTAATGAAAAACTGTTTTTT. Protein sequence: CASSHCRRTSNEKLFF.

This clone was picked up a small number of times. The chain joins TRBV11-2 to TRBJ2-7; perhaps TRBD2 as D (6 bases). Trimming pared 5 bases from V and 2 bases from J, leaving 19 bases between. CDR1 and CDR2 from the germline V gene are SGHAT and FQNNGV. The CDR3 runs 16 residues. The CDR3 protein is CASSPLSGRYAYEQYF. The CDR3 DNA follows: TGTGCCAGCAGCCCCCTCTCCGGGAGATATGCCTACGAGCAGTACTTC.

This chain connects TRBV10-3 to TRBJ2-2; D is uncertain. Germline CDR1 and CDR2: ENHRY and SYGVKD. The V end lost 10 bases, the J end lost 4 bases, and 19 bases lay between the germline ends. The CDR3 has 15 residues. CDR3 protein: CATAGFLRATGELFF. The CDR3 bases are TGTGCCACCGCCGGGTTCCTTAGGGCCACCGGGGAGCTGTTTTTT.

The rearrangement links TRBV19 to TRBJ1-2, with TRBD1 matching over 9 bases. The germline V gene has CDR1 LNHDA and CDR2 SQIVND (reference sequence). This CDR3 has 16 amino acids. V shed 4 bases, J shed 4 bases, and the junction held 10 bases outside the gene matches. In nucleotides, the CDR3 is TGTGCCAGTAGTACCCTGGGACAGGGACCCGGCTATGGCTACACCTTC. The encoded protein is CASSTLGQGPGYGYTF.

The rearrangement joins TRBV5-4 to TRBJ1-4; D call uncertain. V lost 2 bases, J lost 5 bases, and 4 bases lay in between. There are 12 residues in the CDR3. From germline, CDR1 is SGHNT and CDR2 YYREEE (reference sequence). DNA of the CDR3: TGTGCCAGCAGCTTACCCAATGAAAAACTGTTTTTT. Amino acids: CASSLPNEKLFF.

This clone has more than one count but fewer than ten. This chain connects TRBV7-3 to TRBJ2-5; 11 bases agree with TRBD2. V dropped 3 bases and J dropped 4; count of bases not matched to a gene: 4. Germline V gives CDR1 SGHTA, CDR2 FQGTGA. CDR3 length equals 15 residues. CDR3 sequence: CASSFAGLAGETQYF. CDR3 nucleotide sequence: TGTGCCAGCAGCTTTGCAGGACTAGCGGGAGAGACCCAGTACTTC.

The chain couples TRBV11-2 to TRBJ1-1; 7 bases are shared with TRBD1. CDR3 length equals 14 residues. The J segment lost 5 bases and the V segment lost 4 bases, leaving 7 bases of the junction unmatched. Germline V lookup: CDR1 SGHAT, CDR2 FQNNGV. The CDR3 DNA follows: TGTGCCAGCAGCTCAGGGGGTTGGGAAACTGAAGCTTTCTTT. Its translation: CASSSGGWETEAFF.

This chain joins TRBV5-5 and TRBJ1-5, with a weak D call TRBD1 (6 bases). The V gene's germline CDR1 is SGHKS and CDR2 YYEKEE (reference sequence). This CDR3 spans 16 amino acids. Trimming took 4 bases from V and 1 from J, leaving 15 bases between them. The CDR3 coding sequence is TGTGCCAGCAGCCTGAGGGGGGGCGAGAGCAATCAGCCCCAGCATTTT. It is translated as CASSLRGGESNQPQHF.

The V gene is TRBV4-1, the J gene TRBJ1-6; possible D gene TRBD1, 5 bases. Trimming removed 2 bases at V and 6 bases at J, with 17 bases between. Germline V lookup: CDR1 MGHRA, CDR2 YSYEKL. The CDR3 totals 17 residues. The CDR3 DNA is TGCGCCAGCAGCCAAAATCCGGGACCGTTAATTAATTCACCCCTCCACTTT. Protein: CASSQNPGPLINSPLHF.

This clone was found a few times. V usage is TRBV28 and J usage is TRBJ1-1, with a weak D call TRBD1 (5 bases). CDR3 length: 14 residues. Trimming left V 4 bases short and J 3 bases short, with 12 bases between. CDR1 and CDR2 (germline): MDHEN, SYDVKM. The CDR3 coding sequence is TGTGCCAGCAGTTCTGCAGGAGGGGACACTGAAGCTTTCTTT. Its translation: CASSSAGGDTEAFF.

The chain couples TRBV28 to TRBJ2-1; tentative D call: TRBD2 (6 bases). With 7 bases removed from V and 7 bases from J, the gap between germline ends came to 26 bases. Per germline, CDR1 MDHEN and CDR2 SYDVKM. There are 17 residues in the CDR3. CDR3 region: CASILRLSGSVRNEQFF. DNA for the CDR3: TGTGCCAGCATCCTCCGATTGAGCGGGTCGGTGCGAAATGAGCAGTTCTTC.

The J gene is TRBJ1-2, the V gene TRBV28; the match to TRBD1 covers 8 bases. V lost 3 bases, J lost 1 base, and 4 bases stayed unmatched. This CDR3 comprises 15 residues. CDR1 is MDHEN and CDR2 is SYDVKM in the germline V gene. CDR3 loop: CASSFEDRDNYGYTF. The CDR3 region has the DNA TGTGCCAGCAGTTTCGAGGACAGGGATAACTATGGCTACACCTTC.

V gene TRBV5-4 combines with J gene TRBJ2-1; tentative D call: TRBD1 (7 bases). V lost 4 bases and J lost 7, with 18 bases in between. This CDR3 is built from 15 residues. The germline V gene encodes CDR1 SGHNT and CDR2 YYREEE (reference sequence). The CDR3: CASSLRQGGLNEQFF. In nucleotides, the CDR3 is TGTGCCAGCAGCCTACGACAGGGAGGACTAAATGAGCAGTTCTTC.

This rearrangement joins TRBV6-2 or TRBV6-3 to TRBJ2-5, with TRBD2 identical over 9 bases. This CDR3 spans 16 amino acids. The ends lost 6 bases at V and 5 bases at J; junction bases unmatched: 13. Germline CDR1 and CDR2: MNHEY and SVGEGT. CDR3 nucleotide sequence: TGTGCCAGCAGCCCCGAACGGACTAGCGATGAGGAGACCCAGTACTTC. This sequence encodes CASSPERTSDEETQYF.

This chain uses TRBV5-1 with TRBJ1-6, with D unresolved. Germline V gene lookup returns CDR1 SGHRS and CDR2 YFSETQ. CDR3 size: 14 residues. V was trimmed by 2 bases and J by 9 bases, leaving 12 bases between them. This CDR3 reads CASSLGLTGSPLHF. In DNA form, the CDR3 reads TGCGCCAGCAGCTTAGGATTAACGGGTTCACCCCTCCACTTT.

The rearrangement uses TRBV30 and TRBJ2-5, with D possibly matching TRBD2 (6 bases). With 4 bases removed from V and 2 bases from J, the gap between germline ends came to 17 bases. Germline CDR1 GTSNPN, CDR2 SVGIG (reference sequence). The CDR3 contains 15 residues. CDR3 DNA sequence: TGTGCCTGGAAAGTTACTGGGGCGGGGCAAGAGACCCAGTACTTC. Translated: CAWKVTGAGQETQYF.

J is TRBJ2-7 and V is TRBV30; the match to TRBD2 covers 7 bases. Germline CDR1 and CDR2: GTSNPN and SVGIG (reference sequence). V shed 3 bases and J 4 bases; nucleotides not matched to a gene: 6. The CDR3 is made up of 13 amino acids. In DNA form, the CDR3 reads TGTGCCTGGAGCGTCGGGGGGAAATACGAGCAGTACTTC. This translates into CAWSVGGKYEQYF.

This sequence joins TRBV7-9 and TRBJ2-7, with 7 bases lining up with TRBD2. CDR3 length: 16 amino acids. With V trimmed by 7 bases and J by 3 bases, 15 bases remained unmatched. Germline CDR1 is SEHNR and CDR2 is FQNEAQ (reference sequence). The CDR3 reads CASTGREVLTGYEQYF. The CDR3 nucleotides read TGTGCCAGCACAGGCCGGGAGGTGCTGACTGGCTACGAGCAGTACTTC.

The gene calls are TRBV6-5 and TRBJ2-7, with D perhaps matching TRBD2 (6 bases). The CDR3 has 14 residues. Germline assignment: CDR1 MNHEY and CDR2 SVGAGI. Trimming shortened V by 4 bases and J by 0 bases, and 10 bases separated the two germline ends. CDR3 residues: CASSFKRVSYEQYF. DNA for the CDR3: TGTGCCAGCAGTTTTAAGCGGGTCTCCTACGAGCAGTACTTC.